A single sample is the source of the 9 T cell receptor beta chains below, sequenced in a study of blood T cell repertoires in COVID-19. Only in-frame clones appear in the TCRdb table, and some are missing; sequencing was by immunoSEQ multiplex PCR. Of approximately 490,000 clones listed, 80% to 90% are singletons. What was sequenced was PBMCs or T cells enriched from blood (not recorded which). These receptors all stem from a woman aged 60-75 years who had recovered from COVID-19.

The chain recombines TRBV6-5 with TRBJ2-3, with 9 bases lining up with TRBD2. This CDR3 comprises 15 residues. V lost 9 bases and J lost 2; bases outside the gene matches: 9. Germline values: CDR1 MNHEY, CDR2 SVGAGI. The CDR3 DNA reads as TGTGCCAGTCATGCGGGGGGGGCAGTCACAGATACGCAGTATTTT. As protein: CASHAGGAVTDTQYF.

The gene calls are TRBV19 and TRBJ2-2; possibly TRBD1 for D (5 bases). The CDR3 is made up of 17 amino acids. Trimming removed 3 bases from V and 3 bases from J, with 17 bases in between. Looked up from germline, CDR1 is LNHDA and CDR2 is SQIVND (reference sequence). The CDR3 sequence: CASSISVGKGYTGELFF. CDR3 sequence (DNA): TGTGCCAGTAGTATCTCGGTTGGGAAGGGGTACACCGGGGAGCTGTTTTTT. Full variable domain (remainder filled in from reference TRBV19 and TRBJ2-2): DGGITQSPKYLFRKEGQNVTLSCEQNLNHDAMYWYRQDPGQGLRLIYYSQIVNDFQKGDIAEGYSVSREKKESFPLTVTSAQKNPTAFYLCASSISVGKGYTGELFFGEGSRLTVL.

V gene TRBV10-3 combines with J gene TRBJ2-5; maybe TRBD1 (6 bases). The V end was cut by 10 bases, the J end by 0 bases, with 12 bases between. The CDR3 has 13 amino acids. Germline V gene lookup returns CDR1 ENHRY and CDR2 SYGVKD. DNA of the CDR3: TGTGCCACCAGCACAGGGTACCAAGAGACCCAGTACTTC. The encoded protein is CATSTGYQETQYF.

This clone came up once. The rearrangement uses TRBV19 and TRBJ1-6; the D is unclear. Looked up from germline, CDR1 is LNHDA and CDR2 is SQIVND (reference sequence). Trimming removed 6 bases at V and 8 bases at J, with 14 bases between. The CDR3 has 14 amino acids. CDR3 region: CASRRSLSHSPLHF. The CDR3 nucleotides read TGTGCCAGTAGGAGGAGTCTCTCACATTCACCCCTCCACTTT.

The chain links TRBV6-5 to TRBJ1-3; 8 positions agree with TRBD1. Germline V CDR1 and CDR2: MNHEY, SVGAGI. CDR3 size: 15 residues. The V gene end was trimmed by 4 bases and the J gene end by 0 bases; junction bases not matched to a gene: 2. As DNA, the CDR3 is TGTGCCAGCAGTTCAGGGGGCAGCTCTGGAAACACCATATATTTT. This encodes CASSSGGSSGNTIYF.

V gene TRBV5-5 combines with J gene TRBJ1-3; D may be TRBD1 (6 bases). In germline, CDR1 is SGHKS, CDR2 YYEKEE (reference sequence). Deletions cut 0 bases from V and 0 bases from J, with 13 bases between. The CDR3 length is 17 residues. The CDR3 is CASSLGGHPPSGNTIYF. The DNA of the CDR3 is TGTGCCAGCAGCTTGGGGGGACATCCGCCCTCTGGAAACACCATATATTTT.

This chain connects TRBV9 to TRBJ2-1; a possible D gene is TRBD2 (6 bases). The CDR3 is made up of 16 amino acids. Germline values: CDR1 SGDLS, CDR2 YYNGEE. The ends were cut back, 1 base at V and 0 bases at J, with 11 bases in the middle. CDR3 sequence reads: CASSVSGGDSYNEQFF. The CDR3 DNA is TGTGCCAGCAGCGTAAGTGGCGGGGACTCCTACAATGAGCAGTTCTTC.

This clone occurred once. The chain uses TRBV4-2 and TRBJ2-7; TRBD2 agrees at 7 bases. This CDR3 is built from 16 residues. CDR1 is LGHNA and CDR2 is YNFKEQ in the germline V gene. With V trimmed by 0 bases and J by 5 bases, 10 bases remained unmatched. The CDR3, as DNA: TGTGCCAGCAGCCAAGAGCCACCAGTGGGAGGGGACGAGCAGTACTTC. This sequence encodes CASSQEPPVGGDEQYF.

J is TRBJ2-2 and V is TRBV4-2; 12 bases line up with TRBD2. This CDR3 is 17 amino acids long. Per germline, CDR1 LGHNA and CDR2 YNFKEQ. J was trimmed by 2 bases and V by 5 bases; bases with no gene match: 6. The CDR3 loop is CASSSEGLAGNTGELFF. The DNA for the CDR3 is TGTGCCAGCAGCTCCGAAGGACTAGCGGGAAACACCGGGGAGCTGTTTTTT.